This TCR beta chain originates from a study of T cells in Graves' hyperthyroidism and ophthalmopathy. TCR beta CDR3 region amplification was performed from RNA transcripts. In the first-round RT-PCR of the TCR CDR3, the HTBI primer set was used. Each CDR3 protein gets one entry after TCRdb re-called the multiplex PCR reads with MiXCR. Of under 300,000 distinct CDR3 sequences in the sample, about an eighth were seen once. Absence of ophthalmopathy progression within 18 months defined stable Graves' hyperthyroidism. The PBMCs studied were ones that came from about 10 ml fresh peripheral blood. This clonotype has a count of ten or more. Antigen: not known. Broader study findings: Model output signaled ophthalmopathy a median around 6.9 months ahead of onset. Peripheral blood also featured most of the thyroid clonotypes expanded above 0.001.

The clonotype was recovered from a woman in her forties with Graves' hyperthyroidism. Input material: blood.

CDR3 region: CASSLLREAPRQVYNEQFF. The DNA of the CDR3 is TGTGCCAGCAGCTTATTGCGGGAGGCCCCTCGGCAGGTCTACAATGAGCAGTTCTTC. The chain couples TRBV11-2 to TRBJ2-1; 8 nucleotides match TRBD2. Germline V gives CDR1 SGHAT, CDR2 FQNNGV. The J segment lost 3 bases and the V segment lost 2 bases, leaving 15 bases of the junction unmatched. The CDR3 is made up of 19 amino acids.